The 30 T cell receptor beta chains listed next were all sequenced from one sample in a study of blood T cell repertoires in COVID-19. Here immunoSEQ multiplex PCR was the method, and the copy in TCRdb shows in-frame clones only, minus some. The sample records 160,000 or so clones, 80% to 90% being singletons. Input material: peripheral blood. The receptor set was obtained from a woman aged 50 to 60 with COVID-19, enrolled during active disease.

The chain joins TRBV10-3 to TRBJ1-1, with D perhaps matching TRBD1 (6 bases). V was shortened by 8 bases and J by 5 bases, with 18 bases between the two germline ends. From germline, CDR1 is ENHRY and CDR2 SYGVKD. This CDR3 contains 14 residues. As DNA, the CDR3 is TGTGCCATCGCCTCGGGAGGGGGGGAGACTGAAGCTTTCTTT. As protein: CAIASGGGETEAFF.

The V and J genes are TRBV19 and TRBJ1-2; tentatively, D is TRBD1 (5 bases). Trimming removed 4 bases at V and 4 bases at J, with 16 bases between. From germline, CDR1 is LNHDA and CDR2 SQIVND (reference sequence). The CDR3 totals 15 residues. The DNA for the CDR3 is TGTGCCAGTAGTACCGAGGCAGGGAAGGGCTATGGCTACACCTTC. This sequence encodes CASSTEAGKGYGYTF.

The rearrangement links TRBV19 to TRBJ1-6, with D possibly TRBD1 on 5 matching bases. V gave up 2 bases and J gave up 8 bases, with 10 bases separating them. The CDR3 contains 14 residues. Germline V gene sequence: CDR1 LNHDA, CDR2 SQIVND (reference sequence). CDR3 residues: CASSITAGHSPLHF. The CDR3 region has the DNA TGTGCCAGTAGTATAACGGCAGGGCATTCACCCCTCCACTTT.

This clone was counted ten times or more. The rearrangement uses TRBV27 and TRBJ2-1; D possibly corresponds to TRBD2 (5 bases). The ends were cut back, 7 bases at V and 0 bases at J, with 10 bases in the middle. CDR3 length: 14 amino acids. Germline CDR1 MNHEY, CDR2 SMNVEV (reference sequence). The CDR3 loop is CASTRGSSYNEQFF. The CDR3, as DNA: TGTGCCAGCACCAGAGGGAGCTCCTACAATGAGCAGTTCTTC.

This clone has more than one count but fewer than ten. Here the CDR3 DNA reads TGTGCCAGCAGCCAAGATTCAGGGTGGGGAAGGGGTTTTTTTGGCTACACCTTC. It yields the protein CASSQDSGWGRGFFGYTF. The chain is built from TRBV4-2 and TRBJ1-2; weak D call: TRBD1 (5 bases). Germline V gene sequence: CDR1 LGHNA, CDR2 YNFKEQ. The V gene lost 0 bases and the J gene lost 7 bases, with 24 bases spanning the gap. CDR3 length: 18 amino acids.

In its sample, this clone was seen a few times. The V gene is TRBV7-8, the J gene TRBJ2-2; D might be TRBD2 (6 bases). Trimming took off 5 bases at V and 5 bases at J, with 15 bases between the two ends. This CDR3 comprises 15 residues. Germline CDR1 SGHVS, CDR2 FQNEAQ. The CDR3 DNA reads TGTGCCAGCAGCGCCCGGACCGGGGGAACCGGGGAGCTGTTTTTT. Amino acids: CASSARTGGTGELFF.

This clone appeared many times. DNA for the CDR3: TGTGCCAGAATCTCCGGCGCCGCGGGGTTCCAGTTCTTC. Amino acid sequence: CARISGAAGFQFF. The chain employs TRBV21-1 and TRBJ2-1; the table names TRBD2, a call not compared with the DNA. TRBV21-1 is a pseudogene. The CDR3 spans 13 residues.

This clone was recorded a few times. CDR3 protein: CASSRPGTPGYTF. The CDR3 DNA follows: TGTGCCAGCAGCCGACCCGGGACTCCGGGCTACACCTTC. The chain is built from TRBV7-8 and TRBJ1-2; the D gene is possibly TRBD1 (5 bases). The CDR3 sequence is 13 residues long. CDR1 and CDR2 (germline): SGHVS, FQNEAQ. Between the trimmed V and J ends, which lost 5 bases and 8 bases, there was a span of 15 bases.

CDR3 in DNA: TGTGCCACCGGACAGGGAGAGGATACGCAGTATTTT. Translating it yields CATGQGEDTQYF. The chain carries TRBV10-3 and TRBJ2-3; TRBD1 matches 8 bases. V was clipped by 10 bases and J by 6 bases; unmatched bases: 6. The CDR3 length is 12 residues. CDR1 is ENHRY, CDR2 SYGVKD, per germline.

The CDR3 DNA reads TGTGCCAGCAGGCGTCCGGGGGGGCCGAACGAGCAGTTCTTC. Translated, it gives CASRRPGGPNEQFF. The chain recombines TRBV7-2 with TRBJ2-1, with 8 bases lining up with TRBD2. Germline CDR1 reads SGHTA; CDR2 reads FQGNSA. Trimming took 6 bases from V and 10 from J; bases not matched to a gene: 11. This CDR3 is built from 14 residues.

The CDR3 region is CASSQPQTNTEAFF. Here the CDR3 DNA reads TGCGCCAGCAGCCAGCCACAGACCAACACTGAAGCTTTCTTT. This rearrangement joins TRBV4-1 to TRBJ1-1; D gene ambiguous. V lost 3 bases, J lost 2 bases, and 10 bases lay in between. From germline, CDR1 is MGHRA and CDR2 YSYEKL. This CDR3 spans 14 amino acids.

To note about this clone: Other DNA sequences in this sample translate to the same CDR3. V is TRBV18 and J is TRBJ2-3, with D possibly TRBD2 on 7 matching bases. Trimming took off 0 bases at V and 3 bases at J, with 13 bases between the two ends. CDR3 size: 16 residues. Germline-derived CDR1 and CDR2 are KGHSH and LQKENI. CDR3 nucleotide sequence: TGTGCCAGCTCACCACCGACGGGGGGCGGGACAGATACGCAGTATTTT. This sequence encodes CASSPPTGGGTDTQYF.

The gene calls are TRBV23-1 and TRBJ2-1; D possibly corresponds to TRBD1 (5 bases). TRBV23-1 is an ORF, with its function uncertain. The CDR3 runs to 13 residues. The germline V and J ends were trimmed by 6 bases and 4 bases, with 10 bases remaining between them. As DNA, the CDR3 is TGCGCCAGCAGACGGACAAGATACAATGAGCAGTTCTTC. This gives the protein CASRRTRYNEQFF.

The J gene is TRBJ2-7, the V gene TRBV6-5; the D gene is possibly TRBD1 (6 bases). Looked up from germline, CDR1 is MNHEY and CDR2 is SVGAGI. Trimming removed 6 bases at V and 0 bases at J, with 12 bases between. This CDR3 is 14 amino acids long. The CDR3 sequence is CASRMIQGSYEQYF. The CDR3 region has the DNA TGTGCCAGCAGGATGATACAGGGCTCCTACGAGCAGTACTTC.

The chain employs TRBV5-4 and TRBJ2-1; 8 nucleotides align to TRBD1. The CDR3 consists of 16 residues. Per the germline V gene, CDR1 is SGHNT and CDR2 is YYREEE (reference sequence). V lost 4 bases, J lost 2 bases, and 8 bases stayed unmatched. The CDR3 loop is CASSPRTGTPYNEQFF. The CDR3 coding sequence is TGTGCCAGCAGCCCCCGGACAGGGACCCCCTACAATGAGCAGTTCTTC.

This chain connects TRBV19 to TRBJ1-5, with TRBD1 matching 10 bases. Unmatched junction bases numbered 14, after V lost 9 bases and J lost 6 bases. Per the germline V gene, CDR1 is LNHDA and CDR2 is SQIVND (reference sequence). The CDR3 runs to 16 residues. CDR3 in amino acids: CASLQIGTGVGQPQHF. CDR3 coding DNA: TGTGCCAGCTTACAGATCGGGACAGGGGTGGGTCAGCCCCAGCATTTT.

Worth noting for this clone: The sample holds other DNA sequences that translate to the same CDR3. The chain employs TRBV30 and TRBJ2-7; tentatively, D is TRBD2 (5 bases). This CDR3 is built from 13 residues. Germline loops: CDR1 GTSNPN, CDR2 SVGIG (reference sequence). Trimming took 0 bases from V and 1 from J, leaving 7 bases between them. CDR3 bases: TGTGCCTGGAGTGTAGGCGGGTCCTACGAGCAGTACTTC. It yields the protein CAWSVGGSYEQYF.

The V gene is TRBV7-9, the J gene TRBJ2-3; 8 positions match TRBD2. Germline V gene lookup returns CDR1 SEHNR and CDR2 FQNEAQ (reference sequence). The CDR3 loop spans 12 amino acids. This chain's CDR3 is CAETSATDTQYF. CDR3 DNA: TGTGCTGAGACTAGCGCCACAGATACGCAGTATTTT.

The rearrangement uses TRBV5-1 and TRBJ2-5; TRBD2 matches at 11 bases. The CDR3 consists of 14 residues. Germline CDR1 reads SGHRS; CDR2 reads YFSETQ. V lost 2 bases to trimming and J lost 4 bases; unmatched junction nucleotides: 1. CDR3 DNA: TGCGCCAGCAGCTTTGGGACTAGCGGAGAGACCCAGTACTTC. Protein product: CASSFGTSGETQYF.

The chain couples TRBV27 to TRBJ2-7; D possibly corresponds to TRBD1 (6 bases). V lost 6 bases, J lost 2 bases, and 14 bases lay in between. The germline V gene encodes CDR1 MNHEY and CDR2 SMNVEV (reference sequence). This CDR3 is 14 amino acids long. CDR3 sequence reads: CASRPWDNTYEQYF. For the CDR3, the DNA is TGTGCCAGCAGACCCTGGGACAATACCTACGAGCAGTACTTC.

The sample holds a few counts of this clone. The rearrangement links TRBV7-2 to TRBJ1-6; 7 nucleotides line up with TRBD1. V dropped 5 bases and J dropped 10; count of bases not matched to a gene: 11. Looked up from germline, CDR1 is SGHTA and CDR2 is FQGNSA. This CDR3 is built from 15 residues. CDR3 amino acids: CASSTAETGNSPLHF. CDR3 DNA: TGTGCCAGCAGCACAGCGGAGACAGGGAACTCACCCCTCCACTTT. Supplemented by reference TRBV7-2 and TRBJ1-6, the full variable domain reads GAGVSQSPSNKVTEKGKDVELRCDPISGHTALYWYRQSLGQGLEFLIYFQGNSAPDKSGLPSDRFSAERTGGSVSTLTIQRTQQEDSAVYLCASSTAETGNSPLHFGNGTRLTVT.

This chain joins TRBV6-5 and TRBJ2-5; 7 positions match TRBD2. The CDR3 has 15 residues. After removal of 4 bases from V and 5 bases from J, the junction contained 10 bases not matched to a gene. CDR1 and CDR2 from the germline V gene are MNHEY and SVGAGI. The CDR3 is CASSSYWAGVETQYF. The CDR3 coding sequence is TGTGCCAGCAGTTCCTACTGGGCGGGGGTGGAGACCCAGTACTTC.

V and J are TRBV6-9 and TRBJ2-3, with 10 bases matching TRBD2. The V segment lost 10 bases and the J segment 6 bases; nucleotides outside the gene matches: 10. Germline lookup yields CDR1 MNHGY and CDR2 SVAAGI. This CDR3 comprises 14 residues. The CDR3 DNA reads TGTGCCACTCCGCTAGCGGGGGCGGGGGATACGCAGTATTTT. This gives the protein CATPLAGAGDTQYF.

The rearrangement uses TRBV4-2 and TRBJ2-1; 10 bases are shared with TRBD2. Germline V gene lookup returns CDR1 LGHNA and CDR2 YNFKEQ. V lost 6 bases, J lost 6 bases, and 5 bases stayed unmatched. The CDR3 consists of 14 residues. The CDR3 region is CASSEAGGPNEQFF. In nucleotides, the CDR3 is TGTGCCAGCAGTGAAGCGGGGGGGCCCAATGAGCAGTTCTTC.

CDR3 region: CASTPGLQETQYF. In nucleotides, the CDR3 is TGTGCCAGCACCCCGGGACTGCAAGAGACCCAGTACTTC. The chain recombines TRBV12-3 or TRBV12-4 with TRBJ2-5, with a tentative D call TRBD2 (6 bases). V shed 7 bases and J shed 2 bases, with 11 bases lying between them. The CDR3 sequence is 13 residues long.

The CDR3 DNA follows: TGCGCCAGCAGCCAAGCCAGAACCGGGGAGCTGTTTTTT. Translating it yields CASSQARTGELFF. The chain couples TRBV4-3 to TRBJ2-2; D ambiguous. This CDR3 contains 13 residues. Trimming took 1 base from V and 5 from J, leaving 5 bases between them. Germline V gene lookup returns CDR1 LGHNA and CDR2 YSLEER.

This chain joins TRBV5-1 and TRBJ2-5; TRBD1 agrees at 8 bases. The CDR3 sequence is 15 residues long. The germline gives CDR1 SGHRS, CDR2 YFSETQ. V shed 2 bases and J 1 base; nucleotides not matched to a gene: 4. CDR3 sequence reads: CASSFGDRPQETQYF. For the CDR3, the DNA is TGCGCCAGCAGCTTCGGGGACAGGCCCCAAGAGACCCAGTACTTC.

V gene TRBV19 combines with J gene TRBJ1-5, with TRBD1 identical over 7 bases. With 2 bases clipped from V and 7 bases from J, the junction kept 5 bases outside the gene matches. The germline V gene has CDR1 LNHDA and CDR2 SQIVND (reference sequence). CDR3 size: 14 residues. CDR3 region: CASSILGGEQPQHF. Written as DNA, the CDR3 is TGTGCCAGTAGTATATTAGGGGGCGAGCAGCCCCAGCATTTT. Supplemented by reference TRBV19 and TRBJ1-5, the full variable domain reads DGGITQSPKYLFRKEGQNVTLSCEQNLNHDAMYWYRQDPGQGLRLIYYSQIVNDFQKGDIAEGYSVSREKKESFPLTVTSAQKNPTAFYLCASSILGGEQPQHFGDGTRLSIL.

The rearrangement links TRBV14 to TRBJ1-2; 9 bases are shared with TRBD1. Germline CDR1 is SGHDN and CDR2 is FVKESK. Trimming cost V 5 bases and J 8 bases; bases outside gene matches: 6. The CDR3 runs to 13 residues. The CDR3 DNA sequence: TGTGCCAGCAGCGTGGACAGGGGAGGAGGCTACACCTTC. Translating it yields CASSVDRGGGYTF. Together with reference TRBV14 and TRBJ1-2, the CDR3 gives the full variable domain: EAGVTQFPSHSVIEKGQTVTLRCDPISGHDNLYWYRRVMGKEIKFLLHFVKESKQDESGMPNNRFLAERTGGTYSTLKVQPAELEDSGVYFCASSVDRGGGYTFGSGTRLTVV.

The chain has TRBV10-3 and TRBJ1-4; TRBD1 matches at 9 bases. Per the germline V gene, CDR1 is ENHRY and CDR2 is SYGVKD. After removal of 11 bases from V and 7 bases from J, the junction contained 11 bases not matched to a gene. This CDR3 comprises 14 residues. DNA for the CDR3: TGTGCCTCCGGCGTCGGGACAGGGCCTGAAAAACTGTTTTTT. Encoded protein: CASGVGTGPEKLFF.